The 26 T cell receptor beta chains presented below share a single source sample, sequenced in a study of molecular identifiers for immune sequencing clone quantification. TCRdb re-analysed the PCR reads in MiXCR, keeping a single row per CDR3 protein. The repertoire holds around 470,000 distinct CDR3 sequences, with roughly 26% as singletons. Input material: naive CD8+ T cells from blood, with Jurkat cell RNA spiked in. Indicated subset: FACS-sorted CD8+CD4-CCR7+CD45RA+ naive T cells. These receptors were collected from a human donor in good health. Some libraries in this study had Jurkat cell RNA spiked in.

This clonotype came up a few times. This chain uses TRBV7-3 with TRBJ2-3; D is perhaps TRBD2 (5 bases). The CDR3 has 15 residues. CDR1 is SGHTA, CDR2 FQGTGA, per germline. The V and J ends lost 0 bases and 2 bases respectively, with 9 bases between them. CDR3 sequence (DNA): TGTGCCAGCAGCTTAACGCTAGCATTCACAGATACGCAGTATTTT. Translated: CASSLTLAFTDTQYF.

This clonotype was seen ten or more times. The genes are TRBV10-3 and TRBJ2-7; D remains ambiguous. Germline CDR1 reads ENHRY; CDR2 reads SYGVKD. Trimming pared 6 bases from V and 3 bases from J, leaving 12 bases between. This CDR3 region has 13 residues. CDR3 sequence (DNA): TGTGCCATCAGGGATTCTTCCCTCTACGAGCAGTACTTC. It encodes CAIRDSSLYEQYF.

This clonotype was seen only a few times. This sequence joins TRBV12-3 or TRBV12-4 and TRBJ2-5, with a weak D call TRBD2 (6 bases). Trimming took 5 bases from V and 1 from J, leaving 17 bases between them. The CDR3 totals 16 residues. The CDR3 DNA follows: TGTGCCAGCAGTCCCTTAGCGGTGGGGTTCCAAGAGACCCAGTACTTC. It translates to CASSPLAVGFQETQYF.

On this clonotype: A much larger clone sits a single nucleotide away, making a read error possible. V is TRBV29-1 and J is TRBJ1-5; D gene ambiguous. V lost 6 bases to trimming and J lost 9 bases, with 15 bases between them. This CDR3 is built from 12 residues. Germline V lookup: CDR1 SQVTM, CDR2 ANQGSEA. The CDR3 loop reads CSVSLGDRPQHF. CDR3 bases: TGCAGCGTGAGCTTAGGCGATCGGCCCCAGCATTTT.

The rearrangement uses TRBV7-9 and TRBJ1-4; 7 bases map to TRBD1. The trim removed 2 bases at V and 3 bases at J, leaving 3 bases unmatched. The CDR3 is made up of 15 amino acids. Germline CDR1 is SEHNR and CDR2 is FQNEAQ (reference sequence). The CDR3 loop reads CASSLPTGPNEKLFF. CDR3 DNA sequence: TGTGCCAGCAGCTTACCGACAGGGCCTAATGAAAAACTGTTTTTT.

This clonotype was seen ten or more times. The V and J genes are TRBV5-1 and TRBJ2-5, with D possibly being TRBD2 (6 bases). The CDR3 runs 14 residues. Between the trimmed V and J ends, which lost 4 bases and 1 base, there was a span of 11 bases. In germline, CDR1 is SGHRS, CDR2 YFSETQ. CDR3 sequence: CASSGGTSQETQYF. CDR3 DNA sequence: TGCGCCAGCAGCGGGGGGACTTCCCAAGAGACCCAGTACTTC.

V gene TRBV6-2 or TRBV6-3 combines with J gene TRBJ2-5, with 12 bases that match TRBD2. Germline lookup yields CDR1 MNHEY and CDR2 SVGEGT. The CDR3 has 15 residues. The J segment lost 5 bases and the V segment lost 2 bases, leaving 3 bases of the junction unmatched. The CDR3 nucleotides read TGTGCCAGCAGTTACCTGGGGACTAGCGGGGAGACCCAGTACTTC. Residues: CASSYLGTSGETQYF.

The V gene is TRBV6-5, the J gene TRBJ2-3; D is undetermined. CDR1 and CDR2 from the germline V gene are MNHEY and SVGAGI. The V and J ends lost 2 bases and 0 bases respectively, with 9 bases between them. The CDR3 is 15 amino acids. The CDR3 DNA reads TGTGCCAGCAGTTACACGGTGGATAGCACAGATACGCAGTATTTT. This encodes CASSYTVDSTDTQYF.

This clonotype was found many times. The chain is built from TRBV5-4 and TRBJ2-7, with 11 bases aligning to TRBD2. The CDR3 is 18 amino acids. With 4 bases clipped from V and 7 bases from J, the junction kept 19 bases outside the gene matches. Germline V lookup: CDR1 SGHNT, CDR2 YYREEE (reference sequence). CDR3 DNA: TGTGCCAGCAGCCCTAACCCTTCGCTAGCGGGGGGTGGCTTGGAGCAGTACTTC. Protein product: CASSPNPSLAGGGLEQYF.

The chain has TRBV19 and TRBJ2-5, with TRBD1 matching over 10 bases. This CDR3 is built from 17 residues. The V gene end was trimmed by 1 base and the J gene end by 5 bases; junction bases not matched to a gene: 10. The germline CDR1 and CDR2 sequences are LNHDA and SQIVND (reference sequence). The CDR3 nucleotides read TGTGCCAGTAGTATAGGAGCCGGGACAGGGGAATCCGAGACCCAGTACTTC. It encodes CASSIGAGTGESETQYF.

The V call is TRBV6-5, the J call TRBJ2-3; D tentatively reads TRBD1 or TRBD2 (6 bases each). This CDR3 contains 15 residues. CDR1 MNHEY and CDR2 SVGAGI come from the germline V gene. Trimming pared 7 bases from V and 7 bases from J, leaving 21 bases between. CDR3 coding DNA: TGTGCCAGCAACCCCGGGGGCAGGCTGGTTTATACGCAGTATTTT. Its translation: CASNPGGRLVYTQYF.

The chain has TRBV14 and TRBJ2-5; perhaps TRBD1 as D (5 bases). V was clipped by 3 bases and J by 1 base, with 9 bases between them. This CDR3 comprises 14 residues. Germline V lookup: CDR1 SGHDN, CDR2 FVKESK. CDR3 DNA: TGTGCCAGCAGCCAGGCAGGGCCCCAAGAGACCCAGTACTTC. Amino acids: CASSQAGPQETQYF.

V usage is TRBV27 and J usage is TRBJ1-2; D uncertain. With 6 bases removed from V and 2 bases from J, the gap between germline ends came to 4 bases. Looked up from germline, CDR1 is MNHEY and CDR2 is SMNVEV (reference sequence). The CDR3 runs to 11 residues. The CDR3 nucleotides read TGTGCCAGCAGGAACAACTATGGCTACACCTTC. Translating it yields CASRNNYGYTF.

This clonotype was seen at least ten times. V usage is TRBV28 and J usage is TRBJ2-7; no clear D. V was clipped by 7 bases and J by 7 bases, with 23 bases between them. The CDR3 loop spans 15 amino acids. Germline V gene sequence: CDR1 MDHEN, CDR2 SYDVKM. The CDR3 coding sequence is TGTGCCAGCACCACTCATCGGTCAAGTCACTGGGAGCAGTACTTC. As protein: CASTTHRSSHWEQYF.

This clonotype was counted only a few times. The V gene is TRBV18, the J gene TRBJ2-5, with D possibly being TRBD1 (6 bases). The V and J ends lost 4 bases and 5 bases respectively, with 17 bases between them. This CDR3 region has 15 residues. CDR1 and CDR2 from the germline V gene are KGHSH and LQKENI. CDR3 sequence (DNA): TGTGCCAGCTCACTAGGGGACATGCCGCCGGAGACCCAGTACTTC. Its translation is CASSLGDMPPETQYF.

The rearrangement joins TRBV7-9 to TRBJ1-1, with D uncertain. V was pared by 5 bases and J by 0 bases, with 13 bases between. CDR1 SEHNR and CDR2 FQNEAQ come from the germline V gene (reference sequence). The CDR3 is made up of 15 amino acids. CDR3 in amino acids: CASSRITGLNTEAFF. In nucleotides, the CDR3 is TGTGCCAGCAGCCGCATTACCGGGTTGAACACTGAAGCTTTCTTT.

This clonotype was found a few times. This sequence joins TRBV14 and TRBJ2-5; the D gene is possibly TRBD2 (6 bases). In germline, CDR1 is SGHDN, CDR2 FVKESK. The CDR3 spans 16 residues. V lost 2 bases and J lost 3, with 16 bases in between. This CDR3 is CASSQHRGLLKETQYF. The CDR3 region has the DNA TGTGCCAGCAGCCAACACCGCGGACTATTAAAAGAGACCCAGTACTTC.

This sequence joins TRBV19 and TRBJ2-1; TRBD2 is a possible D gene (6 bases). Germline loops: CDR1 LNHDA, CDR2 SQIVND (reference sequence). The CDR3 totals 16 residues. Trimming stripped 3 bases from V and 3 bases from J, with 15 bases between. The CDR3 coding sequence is TGTGCCAGTAGTATTTATGGCGGGGCCGGCTACAATGAGCAGTTCTTC. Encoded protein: CASSIYGGAGYNEQFF. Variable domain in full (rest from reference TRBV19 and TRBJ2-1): DGGITQSPKYLFRKEGQNVTLSCEQNLNHDAMYWYRQDPGQGLRLIYYSQIVNDFQKGDIAEGYSVSREKKESFPLTVTSAQKNPTAFYLCASSIYGGAGYNEQFFGPGTRLTVL.

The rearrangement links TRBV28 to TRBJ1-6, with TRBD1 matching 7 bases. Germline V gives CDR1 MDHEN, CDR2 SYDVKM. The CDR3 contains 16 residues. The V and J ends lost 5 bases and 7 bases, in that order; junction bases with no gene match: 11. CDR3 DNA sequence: TGTGCCAGCAGTATAAAACAGGGGATCTCGAATTCACCCCTCCACTTT. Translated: CASSIKQGISNSPLHF.

CDR3 region: CASSQSVGYEQYF. The CDR3, as DNA: TGCGCCAGCAGCCAGAGCGTGGGTTACGAGCAGTACTTC. This chain links TRBV4-3 with TRBJ2-7; D call uncertain. Deletions cut 3 bases from V and 4 bases from J, with 10 bases between. The germline CDR1 and CDR2 sequences are LGHNA and YSLEER. The CDR3 has 13 amino acids.

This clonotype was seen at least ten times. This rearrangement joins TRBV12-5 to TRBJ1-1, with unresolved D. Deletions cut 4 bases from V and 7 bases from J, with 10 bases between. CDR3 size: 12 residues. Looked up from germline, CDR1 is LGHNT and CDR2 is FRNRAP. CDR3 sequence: CASGWVGGEAFF. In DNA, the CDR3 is TGTGCTAGTGGTTGGGTAGGAGGTGAAGCTTTCTTT.

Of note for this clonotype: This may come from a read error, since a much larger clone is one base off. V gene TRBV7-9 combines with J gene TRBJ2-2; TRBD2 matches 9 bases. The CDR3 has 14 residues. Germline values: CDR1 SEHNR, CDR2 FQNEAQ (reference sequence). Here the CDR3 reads CASSSSGNTGALFF. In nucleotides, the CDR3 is TGTGCCAGCAGCTCTAGCGGGAACACCGGGGCGCTGTTTTTT.

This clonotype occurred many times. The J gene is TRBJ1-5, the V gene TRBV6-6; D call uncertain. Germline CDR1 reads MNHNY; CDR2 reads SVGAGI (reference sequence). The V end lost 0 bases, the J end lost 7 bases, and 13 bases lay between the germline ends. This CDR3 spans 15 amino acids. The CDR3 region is CASSYSTELGQPQHF. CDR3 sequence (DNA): TGTGCCAGCAGTTACTCTACGGAATTGGGACAGCCCCAGCATTTT.

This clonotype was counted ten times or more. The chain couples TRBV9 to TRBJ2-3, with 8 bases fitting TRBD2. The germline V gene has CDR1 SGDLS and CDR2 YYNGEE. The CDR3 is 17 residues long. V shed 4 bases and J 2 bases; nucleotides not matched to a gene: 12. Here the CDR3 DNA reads TGTGCCAGCAGCCCCGGACTAGCAGCCCTTCCCACAGATACGCAGTATTTT. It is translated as CASSPGLAALPTDTQYF.

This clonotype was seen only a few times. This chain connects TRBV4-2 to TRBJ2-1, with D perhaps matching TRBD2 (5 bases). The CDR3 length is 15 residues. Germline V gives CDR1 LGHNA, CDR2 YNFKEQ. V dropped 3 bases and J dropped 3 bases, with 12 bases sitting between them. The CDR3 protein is CASSQSGSLYNEQFF. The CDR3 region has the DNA TGTGCCAGCAGCCAGAGCGGAAGCCTCTACAATGAGCAGTTCTTC.

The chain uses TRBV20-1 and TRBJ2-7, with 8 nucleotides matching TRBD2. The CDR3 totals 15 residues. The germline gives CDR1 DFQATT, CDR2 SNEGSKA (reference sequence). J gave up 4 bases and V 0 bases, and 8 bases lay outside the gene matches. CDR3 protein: CSARDERGSTYEQYF. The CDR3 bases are TGCAGTGCTAGAGACGAGCGGGGGAGTACGTACGAGCAGTACTTC.